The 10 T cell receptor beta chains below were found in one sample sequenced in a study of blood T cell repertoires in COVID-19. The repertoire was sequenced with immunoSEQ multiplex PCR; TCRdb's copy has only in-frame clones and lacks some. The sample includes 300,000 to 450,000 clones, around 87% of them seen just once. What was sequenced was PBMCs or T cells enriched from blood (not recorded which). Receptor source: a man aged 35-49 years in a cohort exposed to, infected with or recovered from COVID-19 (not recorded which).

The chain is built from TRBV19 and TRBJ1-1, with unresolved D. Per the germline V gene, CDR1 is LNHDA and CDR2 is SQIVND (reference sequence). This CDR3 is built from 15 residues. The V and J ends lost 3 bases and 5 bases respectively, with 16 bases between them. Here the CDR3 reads CASSMRSGGSTEAFF. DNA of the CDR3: TGTGCCAGTAGTATGCGTAGTGGCGGATCAACTGAAGCTTTCTTT.

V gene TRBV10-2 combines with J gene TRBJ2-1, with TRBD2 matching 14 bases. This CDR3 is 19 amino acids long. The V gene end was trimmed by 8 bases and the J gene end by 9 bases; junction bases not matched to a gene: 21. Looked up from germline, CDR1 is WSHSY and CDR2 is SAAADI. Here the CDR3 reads CASRPGGTSGRGAGLEQFF. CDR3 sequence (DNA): TGCGCCAGCCGCCCGGGCGGGACTAGCGGGAGAGGGGCGGGTCTTGAGCAGTTCTTC.

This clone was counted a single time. CDR3 sequence reads: CASSDPGRDSYGYTF. In DNA, the CDR3 is TGTGCCAGCAGTGACCCCGGACGGGACAGTTATGGCTACACCTTC. This rearrangement joins TRBV25-1 to TRBJ1-2; 7 positions match TRBD1. Losses at the gene ends were 3 bases for V and 5 bases for J; bases not matched to a gene: 9. The germline V gene encodes CDR1 MGHDK and CDR2 SYGVNS. The CDR3 is 15 amino acids.

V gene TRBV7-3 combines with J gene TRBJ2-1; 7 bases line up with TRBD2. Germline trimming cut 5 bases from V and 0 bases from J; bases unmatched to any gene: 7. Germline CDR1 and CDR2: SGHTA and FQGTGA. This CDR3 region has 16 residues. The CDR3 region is CASSRTSASSYNEQFF. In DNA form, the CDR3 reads TGTGCCAGCAGCCGAACTAGCGCGAGCTCCTACAATGAGCAGTTCTTC. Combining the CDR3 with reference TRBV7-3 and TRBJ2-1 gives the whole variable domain GAGVSQTPSNKVTEKGKYVELRCDPISGHTALYWYRQSLGQGPEFLIYFQGTGAADDSGLPNDRFFAVRPEGSVSTLKIQRTERGDSAVYLCASSRTSASSYNEQFFGPGTRLTVL.

The CDR3 nucleotides read TGTGCCTGGAGTGCTGGATGGACTAGCTCCACCGGGGAGCTGTTTTTT. It yields the protein CAWSAGWTSSTGELFF. The chain uses TRBV30 and TRBJ2-2; TRBD2 matches 8 bases. The CDR3 extends over 16 amino acids. CDR1 and CDR2 from the germline V gene are GTSNPN and SVGIG (reference sequence). The trim removed 1 base at V and 4 bases at J, leaving 8 bases unmatched.

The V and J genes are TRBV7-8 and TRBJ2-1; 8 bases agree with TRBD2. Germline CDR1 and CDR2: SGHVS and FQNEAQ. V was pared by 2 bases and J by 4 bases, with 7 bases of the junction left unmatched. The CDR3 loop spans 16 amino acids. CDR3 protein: CASSLIAGQIYNEQFF. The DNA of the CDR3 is TGTGCCAGCAGCTTAATAGCGGGGCAGATTTACAATGAGCAGTTCTTC.

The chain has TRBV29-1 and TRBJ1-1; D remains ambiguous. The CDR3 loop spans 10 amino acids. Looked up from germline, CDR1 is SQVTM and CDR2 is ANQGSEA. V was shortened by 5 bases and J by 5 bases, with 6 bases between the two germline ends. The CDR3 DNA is TGCAGCGTTCAACAGACTGAAGCTTTCTTT. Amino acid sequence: CSVQQTEAFF.

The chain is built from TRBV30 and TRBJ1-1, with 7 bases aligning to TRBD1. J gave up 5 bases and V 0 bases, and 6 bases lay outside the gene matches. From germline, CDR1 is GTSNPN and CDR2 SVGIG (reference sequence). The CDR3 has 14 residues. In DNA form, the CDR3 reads TGTGCCTGGAGTGTAGAGGGGGCTAGAACTGAAGCTTTCTTT. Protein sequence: CAWSVEGARTEAFF.

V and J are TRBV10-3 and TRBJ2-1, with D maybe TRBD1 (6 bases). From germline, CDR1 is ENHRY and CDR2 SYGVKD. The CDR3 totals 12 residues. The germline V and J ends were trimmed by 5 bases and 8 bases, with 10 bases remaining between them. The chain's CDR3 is CAISRQEYEQFF. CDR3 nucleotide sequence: TGTGCCATCAGTAGACAGGAATATGAGCAGTTCTTC.

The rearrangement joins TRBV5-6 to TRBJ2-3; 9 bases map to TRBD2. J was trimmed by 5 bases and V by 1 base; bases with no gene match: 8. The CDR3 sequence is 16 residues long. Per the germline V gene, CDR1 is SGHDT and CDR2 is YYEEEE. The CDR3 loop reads CASSLTSGRLQDTQYF. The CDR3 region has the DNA TGTGCCAGCAGCTTGACTAGCGGGCGCCTTCAAGATACGCAGTATTTT.